Included here is one TCR beta chain sequence, with context. The sample comes from a study of shared clonotypes between healthy human individuals. The authors ran the assay at deep level. Some 28,000 T cell genomes (about 210 ng DNA) went into each sorted-subset replicate. As handled by the study authors: ImmunoSEQ supplied junction-only sequences lacking quality scores, so filtering was different. Assay: immunoSEQ multiplex PCR; the TCRdb copy retains only in-frame clones and omits some. V, J and clone size derive from that table, while D and trimming were established from the DNA sequence. The repertoire has roughly 1.5 million clones, nearly 99% of them found once; the top ten carry 0.45%. The V end lost 8 bases, the J end lost 3 bases, and 20 bases lay between the germline ends. Germline V CDR1 and CDR2: MNHEY, SMNVEV (reference sequence). This CDR3 is built from 15 residues.

Sequencing used naive CD4+ T cells sorted from blood. Stated subset: CD45RA+ positively selected. This clonotype originated in a man aged 25-40 years in good health. The chain is built from TRBV27 and TRBJ2-7; possible D gene TRBD2, 5 bases. The CDR3 DNA is TGTGCCAGCCGCCCTACTGGGAGACCCAACTACGAGCAGTACTTC. Protein sequence: CASRPTGRPNYEQYF.